Each of the 29 T cell receptor beta chains below was sequenced from the same sample in a study of blood T cell repertoires in COVID-19. Measured with immunoSEQ multiplex PCR; TCRdb has only the in-frame clones, and not every one. This repertoire shows approximately 100,000 clones, under 90% found once; its top ten account for around 13%. The sequenced material came from peripheral blood. All receptors come from a human donor in a cohort sampled during active or convalescent COVID-19.

The rearrangement joins TRBV4-2 to TRBJ2-7, with 7 bases identical to TRBD1. J gave up 0 bases and V 6 bases, and 11 bases lay outside the gene matches. Germline CDR1 reads LGHNA; CDR2 reads YNFKEQ. CDR3 length: 16 amino acids. The CDR3 DNA is TGTGCCAGCAGTTTTAGCAGACAGGGCGTCTCCTACGAGCAGTACTTC. Its protein product is CASSFSRQGVSYEQYF.

V gene TRBV27 combines with J gene TRBJ1-1, with D unresolved. V was clipped by 5 bases and J by 5 bases, with 18 bases between them. CDR1 and CDR2 from the germline V gene are MNHEY and SMNVEV (reference sequence). The length of the CDR3 is 15 residues. CDR3 sequence (DNA): TGTGCCAGCAGTCCATCCCCCAGGCCGGATACTGAAGCTTTCTTT. It encodes CASSPSPRPDTEAFF.

This clone has only one observation. The gene calls are TRBV11-2 and TRBJ1-6, with no clear D. This CDR3 has 17 residues. Looked up from germline, CDR1 is SGHAT and CDR2 is FQNNGV. The germline V and J ends were trimmed by 1 base and 10 bases, with 20 bases remaining between them. CDR3 nucleotide sequence: TGTGCCAGCAGCTTAGTGACTCAAGGAAAGCCGTTATCACCCCTCCACTTT. It translates to CASSLVTQGKPLSPLHF.

J is TRBJ1-2 and V is TRBV12-3 or TRBV12-4; D is ambiguous. The CDR3 is made up of 13 amino acids. V lost 2 bases, J lost 4 bases, and 8 bases lay in between. CDR3 nucleotides: TGTGCCAGCAGTTTATTCGGAGGCTATGGCTACACCTTC. Translation gives CASSLFGGYGYTF.

CDR3 coding DNA: TGTGCCATCAGTGAGATTGTCCCCCGGGACAGGGCTCACACTGAAGCTTTCTTT. The encoded protein is CAISEIVPRDRAHTEAFF. The V gene is TRBV10-3, the J gene TRBJ1-1; 9 bases match TRBD1. The CDR3 sequence is 18 residues long. In germline, CDR1 is ENHRY, CDR2 SYGVKD. The V segment lost 2 bases and the J segment 3 bases; nucleotides outside the gene matches: 13.

This clone was observed a few times. The V gene is TRBV27, the J gene TRBJ1-2, with 7 nucleotides matching TRBD1. CDR1 MNHEY and CDR2 SMNVEV come from the germline V gene (reference sequence). V trimming: 5 bases; J trimming: 2 bases; junction bases outside the gene matches: 5. The CDR3 totals 14 residues. The CDR3 nucleotides read TGTGCCAGCAGTCGACAGGGTAGAAACTATGGCTACACCTTC. This encodes CASSRQGRNYGYTF.

This clone was counted a few times. The chain uses TRBV30 and TRBJ1-3; D remains ambiguous. The length of the CDR3 is 14 residues. Between the trimmed V and J ends, which lost 5 bases and 2 bases, there was a span of 13 bases. Germline CDR1 reads GTSNPN; CDR2 reads SVGIG (reference sequence). In nucleotides, the CDR3 is TGTGCCTGGGGAGGCGGCGCGGCTGGAAACACCATATATTTT. Translation: CAWGGGAAGNTIYF.

The chain combines TRBV5-1 with TRBJ2-2, with TRBD2 matching 9 bases. Germline trimming cut 9 bases from V and 2 bases from J; bases unmatched to any gene: 5. Per the germline V gene, CDR1 is SGHRS and CDR2 is YFSETQ. The CDR3 has 14 residues. The CDR3 protein is CATAGGRNTGELFF. The CDR3 DNA sequence: TGCGCCACCGCGGGGGGGCGAAACACCGGGGAGCTGTTTTTT.

This rearrangement joins TRBV7-9 to TRBJ1-4; D is unclear. Looked up from germline, CDR1 is SEHNR and CDR2 is FQNEAQ (reference sequence). V shed 2 bases and J shed 0 bases, with 13 bases lying between them. This CDR3 is built from 17 residues. CDR3 nucleotide sequence: TGTGCCAGCAGCTTATATTCCCATCGGGCAACTAATGAAAAACTGTTTTTT. Translation: CASSLYSHRATNEKLFF. Full variable domain (rest looked up from reference TRBV7-9 and TRBJ1-4): DTGVSQNPRHKITKRGQNVTFRCDPISEHNRLYWYRQTLGQGPEFLTYFQNEAQLEKSRLLSDRFSAERPKGSFSTLEIQRTEQGDSAMYLCASSLYSHRATNEKLFFGSGTQLSVL.

This chain links TRBV7-2 with TRBJ2-3, with 7 positions matching TRBD2. The CDR3 has 14 residues. The ends lost 1 base at V and 4 bases at J; junction bases unmatched: 2. In germline, CDR1 is SGHTA, CDR2 FQGNSA. CDR3 sequence (DNA): TGTGCCAGCAGCTTAGGGGCGGGGGCAGATACGCAGTATTTT. Encoded protein: CASSLGAGADTQYF.

V gene TRBV3-1 (or the pseudogene TRBV3-2) combines with J gene TRBJ2-1; tentatively, D is TRBD2 (6 bases). There are 15 residues in the CDR3. CDR1 and CDR2 (germline): LGHDT, YNNKEL (reference sequence). V dropped 5 bases and J dropped 0 bases, with 11 bases sitting between them. CDR3 nucleotides: TGTGCCAGCAGCTTGGGGGGAAGCTCCTACAATGAGCAGTTCTTC. Encoded protein: CASSLGGSSYNEQFF.

This clone was seen just once. J is TRBJ2-5 and V is TRBV9; 9 bases agree with TRBD1. Germline V gene data show CDR1 as SGDLS and CDR2 as YYNGEE. This CDR3 is 15 amino acids long. The junction had 8 bases not matched to a gene; V was cut back by 3 bases and J by 5 bases. The CDR3 DNA reads TGTGCCAGCAGCGCCCGGGACAGGGCATCCGAGACCCAGTACTTC. Its protein is CASSARDRASETQYF. The variable domain in full, completed from reference TRBV9 and TRBJ2-5, reads DSGVTQTPKHLITATGQRVTLRCSPRSGDLSVYWYQQSLDQGLQFLIQYYNGEERAKGNILERFSAQQFPDLHSELNLSSLELGDSALYFCASSARDRASETQYFGPGTRLLVL.

This clone was detected a few times. The chain combines TRBV7-6 with TRBJ2-7, with D possibly TRBD1 on 7 matching bases. The germline gives CDR1 SGHVS, CDR2 FNYEAQ. There are 14 residues in the CDR3. Trimming removed 0 bases at V and 5 bases at J, with 11 bases between. CDR3 in DNA: TGTGCCAGCAGCTTAGCCGTCAGGGGGGACGAGCAGTACTTC. Amino acids: CASSLAVRGDEQYF. Combining the CDR3 with reference TRBV7-6 and TRBJ2-7 gives the whole variable domain GAGVSQSPRYKVTKRGQDVALRCDPISGHVSLYWYRQALGQGPEFLTYFNYEAQQDKSGLPNDRFSAERPEGSISTLTIQRTEQRDSAMYRCASSLAVRGDEQYFGPGTRLTVT.

The chain has TRBV18 and TRBJ2-3; D perhaps matches TRBD2 (5 bases). This CDR3 is built from 13 residues. Germline V gene lookup returns CDR1 KGHSH and CDR2 LQKENI. V lost 7 bases and J 1 base, leaving 9 bases between the germline ends. The CDR3 spells CASCSRGTDTQYF. CDR3 sequence (DNA): TGTGCCAGCTGCTCGAGGGGCACAGATACGCAGTATTTT.

This sequence joins TRBV7-2 and TRBJ2-5; 8 bases are a match to TRBD1. This CDR3 comprises 16 residues. V was clipped by 4 bases and J by 5 bases; unmatched bases: 12. Germline V gene lookup returns CDR1 SGHTA and CDR2 FQGNSA. CDR3 loop: CASSSRDRWVEETQYF. In DNA form, the CDR3 reads TGTGCCAGCAGCTCCCGGGACAGGTGGGTGGAGGAGACCCAGTACTTC.

The chain has TRBV19 and TRBJ1-6; possibly TRBD1 for D (5 bases). Germline V gene lookup returns CDR1 LNHDA and CDR2 SQIVND (reference sequence). This CDR3 spans 13 amino acids. V was clipped by 7 bases and J by 10 bases, with 14 bases between them. CDR3 sequence: CASKARDGSPLHF. The CDR3 DNA reads TGTGCCAGTAAGGCCAGGGATGGCTCACCCCTCCACTTT.

The chain is built from TRBV7-2 and TRBJ1-1; D gene uncertain. CDR3 length equals 14 residues. V was cut by 5 bases and J by 1 base, with 11 bases left in between. From germline, CDR1 is SGHTA and CDR2 FQGNSA. CDR3 in amino acids: CASSPDPGNTEAFF. CDR3 bases: TGTGCCAGCAGCCCCGATCCAGGGAACACTGAAGCTTTCTTT.

The chain uses TRBV15 and TRBJ2-7, with unresolved D. V was pared by 0 bases and J by 4 bases, with 13 bases between. Germline V gives CDR1 LNHNV, CDR2 YYDKDF (reference sequence). The CDR3 is made up of 15 amino acids. CDR3 region: CATSRDLGSLYEQYF. The CDR3 nucleotides read TGTGCCACCAGCAGAGATTTGGGCAGCCTATACGAGCAGTACTTC.

A single count supports this clone. This chain uses TRBV18 with TRBJ2-1, with 14 nucleotides matching TRBD2. Germline CDR1 reads KGHSH; CDR2 reads LQKENI. V was pared by 0 bases and J by 9 bases, with 10 bases of the junction left unmatched. The length of the CDR3 is 18 residues. CDR3 in amino acids: CASSPPPTTSGGDIEQFF. CDR3 nucleotides: TGTGCCAGCTCACCACCGCCGACGACTAGCGGGGGGGATATTGAGCAGTTCTTC.

The chain has TRBV7-9 and TRBJ2-1; 7 nucleotides match TRBD1. Germline CDR1 is SEHNR and CDR2 is FQNEAQ (reference sequence). The junction had 4 bases not matched to a gene; V was cut back by 3 bases and J by 8 bases. This CDR3 has 13 residues. The CDR3 DNA reads TGTGCCAGCAGCTTGGGACAGCTTTATGAGCAGTTCTTC. Its translation: CASSLGQLYEQFF. Together with reference TRBV7-9 and TRBJ2-1, the CDR3 gives the full variable domain: DTGVSQNPRHKITKRGQNVTFRCDPISEHNRLYWYRQTLGQGPEFLTYFQNEAQLEKSRLLSDRFSAERPKGSFSTLEIQRTEQGDSAMYLCASSLGQLYEQFFGPGTRLTVL.

The chain has TRBV2 and TRBJ1-2; D is uncertain. Between the trimmed V and J ends, which lost 5 bases and 6 bases, there was a span of 13 bases. Germline V gene sequence: CDR1 SNHLY, CDR2 FYNNEI. The CDR3 has 13 residues. As DNA, the CDR3 is TGTGCCAGCAGTTACGAGGGAAGAAATGGCTACACCTTC. Translated: CASSYEGRNGYTF.

The V gene is TRBV7-2, the J gene TRBJ2-7; no reliable D call. Looked up from germline, CDR1 is SGHTA and CDR2 is FQGNSA. The CDR3 runs to 13 residues. V was pared by 4 bases and J by 7 bases, with 14 bases between. CDR3 sequence (DNA): TGTGCCAGCAGCTACGCCCGCTTCGAGGAGCAGTACTTC. It translates to CASSYARFEEQYF.

The CDR3 loop is CASSRTTGENTEAFF. CDR3 nucleotides: TGCGCCAGCAGTCGTACGACAGGGGAAAACACTGAAGCTTTCTTT. This sequence joins TRBV5-1 and TRBJ1-1, with TRBD1 identical over 8 bases. Looked up from germline, CDR1 is SGHRS and CDR2 is YFSETQ. With 5 bases clipped from V and 2 bases from J, the junction kept 8 bases outside the gene matches. This CDR3 is 15 amino acids long.

The chain uses TRBV19 and TRBJ1-1; a weak D match, TRBD1 (5 bases). Deletions cut 8 bases from V and 5 bases from J, with 15 bases between. The CDR3 sequence is 13 residues long. Per germline, CDR1 LNHDA and CDR2 SQIVND (reference sequence). CDR3 amino acids: CASPNNGGTEAFF. The CDR3 region has the DNA TGTGCCAGTCCGAACAACGGGGGAACTGAAGCTTTCTTT. Full variable domain (outside the CDR3, taken from reference TRBV19 and TRBJ1-1): DGGITQSPKYLFRKEGQNVTLSCEQNLNHDAMYWYRQDPGQGLRLIYYSQIVNDFQKGDIAEGYSVSREKKESFPLTVTSAQKNPTAFYLCASPNNGGTEAFFGQGTRLTVV.

The chain is built from TRBV2 and TRBJ2-7; a weak D match, TRBD1 (5 bases). The CDR3 has 14 residues. The V end was cut by 5 bases, the J end by 2 bases, with 13 bases between. Germline lookup yields CDR1 SNHLY and CDR2 FYNNEI. The CDR3 sequence: CASSSRKGTYEQYF. CDR3 bases: TGTGCCAGCAGTTCCCGAAAGGGGACCTACGAGCAGTACTTC.

The chain has TRBV18 and TRBJ1-5; D unclear. V lost 2 bases and J lost 1, with 3 bases in between. The CDR3 consists of 13 residues. Germline V gene lookup returns CDR1 KGHSH and CDR2 LQKENI. The CDR3 sequence is CASSPESNQPQHF. CDR3 DNA: TGTGCCAGCTCACCAGAGAGCAATCAGCCCCAGCATTTT.

This chain uses TRBV10-2 with TRBJ1-6; D possibly corresponds to TRBD1 (5 bases). The CDR3 loop spans 14 amino acids. CDR1 is WSHSY and CDR2 is SAAADI in the germline V gene. Trimming stripped 0 bases from V and 9 bases from J, with 9 bases between. CDR3 loop: CASSESRGGSPLHF. The DNA of the CDR3 is TGCGCCAGCAGTGAGTCGAGGGGAGGTTCACCCCTCCACTTT.

The chain recombines TRBV3-1 (or the pseudogene TRBV3-2) with TRBJ1-2; D gene uncertain. Per the germline V gene, CDR1 is LGHDT and CDR2 is YNNKEL (reference sequence). This CDR3 is 13 amino acids long. Trimming shortened V by 5 bases and J by 5 bases, and 12 bases separated the two germline ends. CDR3 bases: TGTGCCAGCAGCGGAGTGTTCGGGTATGGCTACACCTTC. Translation: CASSGVFGYGYTF.

The chain is built from TRBV4-1 and TRBJ1-1; D possibly corresponds to TRBD1 (5 bases). The V end was cut by 6 bases, the J end by 8 bases, with 19 bases between. The germline V gene has CDR1 MGHRA and CDR2 YSYEKL. CDR3 length equals 14 residues. In DNA form, the CDR3 reads TGCGCCAGCAGAGGAACCACAGGAACACGGGAAGCTTTCTTT. It is translated as CASRGTTGTREAFF.